This is a list of T cell receptor beta chains from one sample in a study of T-cell reconstitution after alpha-beta-depleted transplantation in children. TCRdb re-called the PCR reads with MiXCR, one entry per CDR3 protein. The sample has fewer than 550,000 distinct CDR3 sequences, roughly 10% seen once. The sample was PBMCs, mostly from graft donor cells, taken 180 days after TCRalphabeta/CD19-depleted stem cell transplant. The receptors originated from a female patient aged 2-9 years who had a stem cell transplant for aplastic anemia, so the T cells may come from the graft donor. CDR3s leave out the opening cysteine and the closing phenylalanine or tryptophan. Fields, in order: D gene, V gene, J gene, CDR3 protein. The D gene is left open where the match is weak.

-	TRBV28	TRBJ1-3	ASIRQVVSGNTIY
TRBD2	TRBV11-1	TRBJ2-6	ASSKSGRVLSGANVLT
TRBD2	TRBV6-5	TRBJ2-7	ASSYGTSGRATWEQY
TRBD1	TRBV7-6	TRBJ2-5	ASSGTGWQETQY
TRBD1	TRBV5-1	TRBJ2-3	ASSLGTGTGLPDTQY
-	TRBV7-9	TRBJ1-3	ASSYSGNTIY
TRBD2	TRBV20-1	TRBJ2-3	SVWEAGGPDTQY
-	TRBV18	TRBJ1-3	ASSRDLSGNTIY
-	TRBV5-6	TRBJ2-5	ASSPGPLRETQY
-	TRBV20-1	TRBJ1-2	SASKGNYGYT
-	TRBV12-5	TRBJ2-3	ASGLVLGHLHPIGQY
TRBD2	TRBV7-8	TRBJ2-1	ASSLEASGNRNEQF
-	TRBV18	TRBJ2-6	ASSSTGWPSGANVLT
-	TRBV5-5	TRBJ1-6	ASSLGRGWLNSPLH
TRBD2	TRBV10-3	TRBJ2-1	AISESTSGRSNNEQF
-	TRBV24-1	TRBJ1-2	ATSETGPRGYGYT
-	TRBV20-1	TRBJ2-1	SASIYNEQF
-	TRBV6-5	TRBJ2-1	AAGPSYNEQF
-	TRBV2	TRBJ2-2	ASSELRVTGELF
TRBD1	TRBV18	TRBJ2-5	ASSQQGQGQETQY
TRBD1	TRBV20-1	TRBJ1-6	SARTGDNSPLH
-	TRBV20-1	TRBJ1-2	SARALGSYGYT
TRBD1	TRBV10-3	TRBJ2-3	AISGTGGMVDTQY
TRBD1	TRBV7-9	TRBJ1-1	ASSPRQGGDEAF
-	TRBV20-1	TRBJ2-2	SARQWMANTGELF
TRBD1	TRBV9	TRBJ2-5	ASSAWDRGGQETQY
-	TRBV18	TRBJ1-2	ASSTPTTIYGYT
-	TRBV7-2	TRBJ2-5	ASSLEGTGQY
TRBD1	TRBV7-9	TRBJ1-4	ASSSTGGGEKLF
-	TRBV20-1	TRBJ1-1	SARRSTEAF
TRBD2	TRBV12-3/TRBV12-4	TRBJ2-1	ASSKGLAGLSNEQF
-	TRBV6-5	TRBJ2-5	ASSYSGPHQETQY
-	TRBV7-2	TRBJ1-5	ASSLGGGFSQPQH
-	TRBV28	TRBJ1-5	ASSLRTADNQPQH
-	TRBV11-2	TRBJ2-3	ASSLSLGWADTQY
-	TRBV7-9	TRBJ1-5	ASSLDSGGNQPQH
-	TRBV18	TRBJ1-2	ASSPEHIFPYGYT
-	TRBV5-1	TRBJ2-3	ASYRPDWPDTQY
-	TRBV21-1	TRBJ1-5	ASSKSNQPQH
TRBD1	TRBV10-3	TRBJ1-5	AISERQGVGSNQPQH
-	TRBV4-3	TRBJ2-5	ASSQRGSPGTETQY
-	TRBV7-2	TRBJ1-5	ASSSGWGNQPQH
-	TRBV4-3	TRBJ2-1	ASSQLSAGATSYNAQF
TRBD1	TRBV24-1	TRBJ1-2	ATSEGQVGSYT
-	TRBV7-8	TRBJ1-5	ASSFRGHRSNQPQH
-	TRBV2	TRBJ1-1	ASRQGTVSTEAF
TRBD2	TRBV9	TRBJ2-1	ASSGVAGASYNEQF
-	TRBV20-1	TRBJ1-5	SARVSTTGNQPQH
TRBD2	TRBV5-1	TRBJ2-1	ASSTGTSGRSYNEQF
-	TRBV20-1	TRBJ1-2	SARDGRVAYGYT
TRBD2	TRBV6-2/TRBV6-3	TRBJ2-7	ASSYSILAGDRNEQY
-	TRBV18	TRBJ1-1	ASSPQSINTEAF
-	TRBV12-5	TRBJ2-5	ASGLGRLAGGETQY
-	TRBV10-3	TRBJ2-7	AISGQEAYEQY
TRBD2	TRBV5-1	TRBJ2-5	ASSLTGLHQETQY
-	TRBV5-6	TRBJ1-1	ASSNDSLLNTEAF
TRBD1	TRBV20-1	TRBJ1-2	SARGGQGDYGYT
-	TRBV7-2	TRBJ2-7	ASSSDIAQGPSYEQY
-	TRBV24-1	TRBJ2-1	ATNGIDNEQF